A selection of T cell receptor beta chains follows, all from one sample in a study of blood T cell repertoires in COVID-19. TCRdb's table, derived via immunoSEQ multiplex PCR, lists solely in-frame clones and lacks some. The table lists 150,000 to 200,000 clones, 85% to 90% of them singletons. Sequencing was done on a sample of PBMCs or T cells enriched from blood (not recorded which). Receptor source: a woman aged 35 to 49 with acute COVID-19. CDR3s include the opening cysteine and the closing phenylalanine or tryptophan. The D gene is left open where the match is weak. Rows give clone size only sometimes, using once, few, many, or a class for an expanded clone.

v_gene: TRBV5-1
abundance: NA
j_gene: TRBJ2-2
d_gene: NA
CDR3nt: TGCGCCAGCAGTTACCCTCCGACAGGTCGTACCGGGGAGCTGTTTTTT
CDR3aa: CASSYPPTGRTGELFF

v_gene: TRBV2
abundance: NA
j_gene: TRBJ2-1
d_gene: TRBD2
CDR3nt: TGTGCCAGCAGTGTGGGGGTTGGGGGGGTGAACAATGAGCAGTTCTTC
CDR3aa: CASSVGVGGVNNEQFF

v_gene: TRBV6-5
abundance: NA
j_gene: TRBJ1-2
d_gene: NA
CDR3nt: TGTGCCAGCTCACAGGGTATCGATGGCTACACCTTC
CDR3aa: CASSQGIDGYTF

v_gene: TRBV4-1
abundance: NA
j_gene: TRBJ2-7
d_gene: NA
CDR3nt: TGCGCCAGCAGCCAAGATACCAGGGCTAGCTCCTACGAGCAGTACTTC
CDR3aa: CASSQDTRASSYEQYF

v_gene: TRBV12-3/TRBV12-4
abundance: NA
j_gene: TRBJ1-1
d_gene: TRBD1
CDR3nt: TGTGCCAGCGCCGGGACAGAGAACACTGAAGCTTTCTTT
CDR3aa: CASAGTENTEAFF

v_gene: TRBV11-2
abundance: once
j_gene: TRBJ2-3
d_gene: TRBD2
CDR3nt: TGTGCCAGCAGACCCGGGACTACGAGGCAGTATTTT
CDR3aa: CASRPGTTRQYF

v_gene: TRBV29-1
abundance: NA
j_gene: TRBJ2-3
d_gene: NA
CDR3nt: TGCAGCGTTGATGCGGGGTTGGGCGATACGCAGTATTTT
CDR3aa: CSVDAGLGDTQYF

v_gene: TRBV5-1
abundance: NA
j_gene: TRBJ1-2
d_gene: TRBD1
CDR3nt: TGCGCCAGCAGCGAAGACAGGGTGAACTATGGCTACACCTTC
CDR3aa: CASSEDRVNYGYTF

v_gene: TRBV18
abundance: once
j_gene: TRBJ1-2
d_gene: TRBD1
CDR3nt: TGTGCCAGCTCACCCAGACAGGGGGCAGAAGCTAACTATGGCTACACCTTC
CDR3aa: CASSPRQGAEANYGYTF

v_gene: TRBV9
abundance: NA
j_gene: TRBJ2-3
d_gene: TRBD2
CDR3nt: TGTGCCAGCAGCGTAGATAGCGGGGCGACAGATACGCAGTATTTT
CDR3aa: CASSVDSGATDTQYF

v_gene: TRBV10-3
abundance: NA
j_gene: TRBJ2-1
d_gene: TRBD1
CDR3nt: TGTGCCATCAGGGGGGGACAGGGGACGGATGAGCAGTTCTTC
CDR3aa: CAIRGGQGTDEQFF

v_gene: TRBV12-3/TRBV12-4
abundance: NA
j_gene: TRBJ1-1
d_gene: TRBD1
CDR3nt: TGTGCCAGCAGTTTCCACAGGGGGGCTGAAGCTTTCTTT
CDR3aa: CASSFHRGAEAFF

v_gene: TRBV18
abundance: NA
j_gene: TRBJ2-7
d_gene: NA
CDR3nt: TGTGCCAGCTCACCACAGCTCGGACAGCACTCCTACGAGCAGTACTTC
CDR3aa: CASSPQLGQHSYEQYF

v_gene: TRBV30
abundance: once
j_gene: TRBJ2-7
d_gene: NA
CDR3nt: TGTGCCTGGAGTGTATGGGTCCAGGGGGAGCAGTACTTC
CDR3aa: CAWSVWVQGEQYF

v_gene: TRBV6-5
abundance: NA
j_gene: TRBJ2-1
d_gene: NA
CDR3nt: TGTGCCAGCAGTTACTCGACTAACAAGCCCTACAATGAGCAGTTCTTC
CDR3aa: CASSYSTNKPYNEQFF

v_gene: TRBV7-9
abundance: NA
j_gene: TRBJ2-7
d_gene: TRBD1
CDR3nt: TGTGCCAGCAGTCGACAGGGAAACGAGCAGTACTTC
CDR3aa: CASSRQGNEQYF

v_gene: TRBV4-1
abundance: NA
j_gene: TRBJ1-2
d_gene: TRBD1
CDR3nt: TGCGCCAGCAGCCAAGGACAGGGGGCCAATTTCTACGGCTACACCTTC
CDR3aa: CASSQGQGANFYGYTF

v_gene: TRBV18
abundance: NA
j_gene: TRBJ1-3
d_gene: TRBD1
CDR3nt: TGTGCCAGCTCACCAGGGGCGACAGGGCCTGGAAACACCATATATTTT
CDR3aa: CASSPGATGPGNTIYF

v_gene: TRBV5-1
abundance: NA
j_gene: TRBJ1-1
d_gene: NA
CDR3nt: TGCGCCAGCAGCTCGAACAGCGGGCTACAGTATGAAGCTTTCTTT
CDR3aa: CASSSNSGLQYEAFF

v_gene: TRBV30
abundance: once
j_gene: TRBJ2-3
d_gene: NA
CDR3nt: TGTGCCTGGATCAGACTTAGCGTCGGGGGCACAGATACGCAGTATTTT
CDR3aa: CAWIRLSVGGTDTQYF

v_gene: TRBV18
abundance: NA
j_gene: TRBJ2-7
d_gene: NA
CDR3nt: TGTGCCAGCTCACCACCACAGAGCTACGAGCAGTACTTC
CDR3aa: CASSPPQSYEQYF

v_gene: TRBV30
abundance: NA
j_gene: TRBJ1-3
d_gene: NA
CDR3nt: TGTGCCCGCTCCAGGGCTGGAAACACCATATATTTT
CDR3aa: CARSRAGNTIYF

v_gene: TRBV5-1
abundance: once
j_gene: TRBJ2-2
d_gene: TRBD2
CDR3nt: TGCGCCAGCAGCCTATCTAGCGGGGGGGCCACCGGGGAGCTGTTTTTT
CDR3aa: CASSLSSGGATGELFF

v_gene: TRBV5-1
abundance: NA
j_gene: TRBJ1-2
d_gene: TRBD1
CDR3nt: TGCGCCAGCAGCTCTTCCGGGACAGGGGGGGCCTATGGCTACACCTTC
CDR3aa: CASSSSGTGGAYGYTF

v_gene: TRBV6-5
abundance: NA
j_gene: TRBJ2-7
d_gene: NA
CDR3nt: TGTGCCAGCAGTCACCCTACAGGGTACGAGCAGTACTTC
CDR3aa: CASSHPTGYEQYF

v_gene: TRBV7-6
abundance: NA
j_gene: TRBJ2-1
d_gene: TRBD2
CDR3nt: TGTGCCAGCACCCTAGCGGGAGGAACCCCCTACAATGAGCAGTTCTTC
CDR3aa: CASTLAGGTPYNEQFF

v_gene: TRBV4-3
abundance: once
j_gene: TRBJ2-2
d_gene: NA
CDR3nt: TGCGCCAGCAGCCTAGAGACAGGACCGACCGGGGAGCTGTTTTTT
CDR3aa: CASSLETGPTGELFF

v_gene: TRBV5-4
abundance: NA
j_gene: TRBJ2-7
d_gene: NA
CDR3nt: TGTGCCAGCAGCTTGGCCGGAGGGGAGCAGTACTTC
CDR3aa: CASSLAGGEQYF

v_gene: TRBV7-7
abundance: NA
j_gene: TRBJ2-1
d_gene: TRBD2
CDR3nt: TGTGCTAGCAGCATCCGACTAGCGGGAGTTGGTAATGAGCAGTTCTTC
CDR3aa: CASSIRLAGVGNEQFF

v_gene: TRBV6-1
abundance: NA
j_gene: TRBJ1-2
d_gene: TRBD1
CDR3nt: TGTGCCAGCAGTGACGACAGGGGTGGCTACACCTTC
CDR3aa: CASSDDRGGYTF

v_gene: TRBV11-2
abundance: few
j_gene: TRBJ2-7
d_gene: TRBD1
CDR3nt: TGTGCCAGCAGCTCCCGGGACAGGGGGCCGAATCCCTACGAGCAGTACTTC
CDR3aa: CASSSRDRGPNPYEQYF

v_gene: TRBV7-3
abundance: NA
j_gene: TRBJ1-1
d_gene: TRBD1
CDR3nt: TGTGCCAGCAGCCCCACCCCCGTTTTAGGACAGGGGGACACTGAAGCTTTCTTT
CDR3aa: CASSPTPVLGQGDTEAFF

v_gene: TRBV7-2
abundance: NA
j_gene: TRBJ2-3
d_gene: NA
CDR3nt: TGTGCCAGCAGCCCAGGACTAACAGATACGCAGTATTTT
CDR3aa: CASSPGLTDTQYF

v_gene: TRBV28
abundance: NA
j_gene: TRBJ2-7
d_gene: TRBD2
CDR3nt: TGTGCCAGCACTACCTTGGACAGGACTAGCGGGGCTGGAGAGTACTTC
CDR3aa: CASTTLDRTSGAGEYF

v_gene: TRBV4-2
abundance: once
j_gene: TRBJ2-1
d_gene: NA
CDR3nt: TGTGCCAGCAGCCTTCCTAGCTCCTACAATGAGCAGTTCTTC
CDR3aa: CASSLPSSYNEQFF

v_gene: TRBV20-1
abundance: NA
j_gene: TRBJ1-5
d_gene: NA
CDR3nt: TGCAGTGCTAGTATAGAGGCAGGGCGTCAGCCCCAGCATTTT
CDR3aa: CSASIEAGRQPQHF

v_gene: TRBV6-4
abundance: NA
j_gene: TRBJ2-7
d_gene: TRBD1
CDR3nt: TGTGCCAGCAGTGACTCGAGAGACAGGGTTTTCTACGAGCAGTACTTC
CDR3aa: CASSDSRDRVFYEQYF

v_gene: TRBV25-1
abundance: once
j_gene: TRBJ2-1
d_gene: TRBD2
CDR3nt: TGTGCCAGCAGTGACCCCAGCGGGAGGTCCTACAATGAGCAGTTCTTC
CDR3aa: CASSDPSGRSYNEQFF

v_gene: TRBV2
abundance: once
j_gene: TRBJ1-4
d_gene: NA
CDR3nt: TGTGCCAGCAGCACAGGGAGTGGCAAACTGTTTTTT
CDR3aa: CASSTGSGKLFF

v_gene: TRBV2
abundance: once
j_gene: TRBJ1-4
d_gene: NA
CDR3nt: TGTGCCAGCAGGAGGGTTACAATCGGGGAAAAACTGTTTTTT
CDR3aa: CASRRVTIGEKLFF

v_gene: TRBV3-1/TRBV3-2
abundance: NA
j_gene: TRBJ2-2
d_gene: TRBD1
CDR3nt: TGTGCCAGCAGCCTTCAGACAGGGGTCACCGGGGAGCTGTTTTTT
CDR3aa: CASSLQTGVTGELFF

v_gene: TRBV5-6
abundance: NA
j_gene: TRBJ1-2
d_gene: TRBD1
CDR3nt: TGTGCCAGCAGCTCCACTCGGCCCCACAGGGGGGATGGCTACACCTTC
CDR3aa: CASSSTRPHRGDGYTF

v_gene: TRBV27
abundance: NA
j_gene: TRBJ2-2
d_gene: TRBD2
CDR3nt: TGTGCCAGCAGTCCCTCGGGGGGCACCGGGGAGCTGTTTTTT
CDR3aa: CASSPSGGTGELFF

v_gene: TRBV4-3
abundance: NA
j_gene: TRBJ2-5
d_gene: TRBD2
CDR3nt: TGCGCCAGCAGCCAAGATCCGCTAGCGGGAGCGAGAGAGACCCAGTACTTC
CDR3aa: CASSQDPLAGARETQYF

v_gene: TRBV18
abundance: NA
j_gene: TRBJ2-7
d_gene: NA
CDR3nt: TGTGCCAGCTCACCCCAGGGGTCTGGGAAAGAGCAGTACTTC
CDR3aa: CASSPQGSGKEQYF

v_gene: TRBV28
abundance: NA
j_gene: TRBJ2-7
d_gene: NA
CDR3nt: TGTGCCAGCAGTTCCTTAGGGGCTAGAGACGAGCAGTACTTC
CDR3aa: CASSSLGARDEQYF

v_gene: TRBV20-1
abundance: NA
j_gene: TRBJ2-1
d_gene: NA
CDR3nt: TGCAGTGTAATCTCCTACAATGAGCAGTTCTTC
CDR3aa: CSVISYNEQFF

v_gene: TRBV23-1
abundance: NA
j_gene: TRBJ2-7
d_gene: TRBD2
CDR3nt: TGCGCCAGCAGTCAATCGAGCCTTGGCGGGGGGTCTTTGTTGGAGCAGTACTTC
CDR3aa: CASSQSSLGGGSLLEQYF

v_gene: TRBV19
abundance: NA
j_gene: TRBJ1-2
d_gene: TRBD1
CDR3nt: TGTGCCAGTAGTATAAGGACAGGGACAACAAATGGCTACACCTTC
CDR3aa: CASSIRTGTTNGYTF

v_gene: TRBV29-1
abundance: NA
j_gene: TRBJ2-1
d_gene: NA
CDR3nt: TGCAGCGGATCTAGGAACGAAAACAATGAGCAGTTCTTC
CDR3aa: CSGSRNENNEQFF

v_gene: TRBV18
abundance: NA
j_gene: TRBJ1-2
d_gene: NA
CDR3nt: TGTGCCAGCTCACGGGACAAGGGGAACTATGGCTACACCTTC
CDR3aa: CASSRDKGNYGYTF